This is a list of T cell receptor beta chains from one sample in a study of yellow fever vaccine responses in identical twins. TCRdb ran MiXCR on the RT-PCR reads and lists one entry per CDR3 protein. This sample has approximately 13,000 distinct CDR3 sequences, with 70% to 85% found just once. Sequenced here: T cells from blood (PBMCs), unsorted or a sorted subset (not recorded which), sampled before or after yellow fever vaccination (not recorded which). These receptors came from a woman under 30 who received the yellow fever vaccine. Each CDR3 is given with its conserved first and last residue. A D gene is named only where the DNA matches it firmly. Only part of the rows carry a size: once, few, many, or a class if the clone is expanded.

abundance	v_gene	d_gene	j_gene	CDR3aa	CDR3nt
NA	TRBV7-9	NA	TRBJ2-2	CASRLRGSVGTGELFF	TGTGCCAGCAGGCTTAGAGGTAGCGTCGGCACCGGGGAGCTGTTTTTT
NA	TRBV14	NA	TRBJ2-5	CASSQALVKTGRTQYF	TGTGCCAGCAGCCAAGCGTTGGTGAAGACCGGGAGGACCCAGTACTTC
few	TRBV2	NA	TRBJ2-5	CASRGFGHTSETQYF	TGTGCCAGCAGGGGGTTCGGGCACACGTCGGAGACCCAGTACTTC
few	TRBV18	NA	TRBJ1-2	CASSPTGPRSIYGYTF	TGTGCCAGCTCACCAACCGGGCCCCGCTCGATCTATGGCTACACCTTC
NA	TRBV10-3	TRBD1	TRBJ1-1	CAIKKTGANTEAFF	TGTGCCATCAAGAAGACAGGGGCGAACACTGAAGCTTTCTTT
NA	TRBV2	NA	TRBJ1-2	CASSEGGGLYGYTF	TGTGCCAGCAGTGAAGGTGGCGGACTCTATGGCTACACCTTC
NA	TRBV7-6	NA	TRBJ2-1	CASSPRGASYNEQFF	TGTGCCAGCAGCCCTAGGGGAGCTTCCTACAATGAGCAGTTCTTC
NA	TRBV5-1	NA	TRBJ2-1	CASSLELYLEQFF	TGCGCCAGCAGCTTGGAGCTGTATTTGGAGCAGTTCTTC
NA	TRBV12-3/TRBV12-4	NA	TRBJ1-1	CASSLGRQTEAFF	TGTGCCAGCAGTCTTGGACGACAGACTGAAGCTTTCTTT
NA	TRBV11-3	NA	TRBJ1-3	CASSPSVRGNTIYF	TGTGCCAGCAGCCCTTCGGTGCGTGGAAACACCATATATTTT
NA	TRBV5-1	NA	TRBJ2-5	CASSKQGDNQETQYF	TGCGCCAGCAGCAAACAAGGGGACAACCAAGAGACCCAGTACTTC
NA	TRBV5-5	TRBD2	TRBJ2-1	CASSLGLAVLGGEQFF	TGTGCCAGCAGCTTGGGACTAGCGGTCCTCGGGGGTGAGCAGTTCTTC
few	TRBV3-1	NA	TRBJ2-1	CASSQGGAGEQFF	TGTGCCAGCAGCCAAGGGGGAGCCGGTGAGCAGTTCTTC
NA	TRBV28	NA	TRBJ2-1	CASSPSGGRYNEQFF	TGTGCCAGCAGTCCCTCCGGGGGGCGGTACAATGAGCAGTTCTTC
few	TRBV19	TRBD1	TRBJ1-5	CASSIGQGSGSRPQHF	TGTGCCAGTAGTATTGGACAGGGAAGTGGTAGTCGGCCCCAGCATTTT
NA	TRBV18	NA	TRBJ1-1	CASSTGAGTEAFF	TGTGCCAGCTCTACCGGAGCTGGCACTGAAGCTTTCTTT
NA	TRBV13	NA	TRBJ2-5	CAGRGDGETQYF	TGTGCCGGCAGAGGGGATGGGGAGACCCAGTACTTC
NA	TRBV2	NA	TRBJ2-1	CASSESHSSYNEQFF	TGTGCCAGCAGTGAATCTCACAGCTCCTACAATGAGCAGTTCTTC